One and the same sample provided the 21 T cell receptor beta chains below, sequenced in a study of control samples from healthy donors and cancer patients. This table comes from immunoSEQ multiplex PCR, and its TCRdb copy is limited to in-frame clones, with some not included. The top ten hold more than 15% of the sample, which has over 80,000 clones, approximately 86% seen once. Sequencing was done on a sample of blood. Source of these receptors: a man between 25 and 39 years old in good health.

The chain recombines TRBV19 with TRBJ2-2; 11 positions match TRBD2. V lost 7 bases to trimming and J lost 2 bases; unmatched junction nucleotides: 3. The CDR3 is 15 amino acids. The germline gives CDR1 LNHDA, CDR2 SQIVND (reference sequence). The CDR3 bases are TGTGCCAGTAAAGGACTAGCGGGTAACACCGGGGAGCTGTTTTTT. This translates into CASKGLAGNTGELFF.

The genes are TRBV27 and TRBJ2-7; 12 nucleotides agree with TRBD2. The CDR3 runs 17 residues. Per the germline V gene, CDR1 is MNHEY and CDR2 is SMNVEV (reference sequence). Trimming cost V 0 bases and J 6 bases; bases outside gene matches: 9. The CDR3 region is CASSLSTGLAGYGEQYF. The CDR3 region has the DNA TGTGCCAGCAGTTTATCAACCGGACTAGCGGGGTACGGCGAGCAGTACTTC.

This rearrangement joins TRBV27 to TRBJ2-1; a possible D gene is TRBD1 (6 bases). This CDR3 has 15 residues. The germline gives CDR1 MNHEY, CDR2 SMNVEV (reference sequence). Trimming left V 3 bases short and J 0 bases short, with 9 bases between. For the CDR3, the DNA is TGTGCCAGCAGTTTCACAGGGCGCTCCTACAATGAGCAGTTCTTC. Translation gives CASSFTGRSYNEQFF.

This clone was recorded once. The chain carries TRBV19 and TRBJ1-1; TRBD1 matches at 9 bases. CDR3 length: 14 amino acids. Germline values: CDR1 LNHDA, CDR2 SQIVND (reference sequence). V shed 10 bases and J 5 bases; nucleotides not matched to a gene: 11. CDR3 amino acids: CATSPVDRGTEAFF. CDR3 bases: TGTGCCACTAGCCCTGTGGACAGGGGAACTGAAGCTTTCTTT.

J is TRBJ2-6 and V is TRBV5-1, with 12 bases matching TRBD1. The CDR3 contains 19 residues. The germline CDR1 and CDR2 sequences are SGHRS and YFSETQ. J was trimmed by 2 bases and V by 4 bases; bases with no gene match: 10. The CDR3 DNA is TGCGCCAGCAGCCATCGTACCGGGACAGGGGGCCCTGGGGCCAACGTCCTGACTTTC. This gives the protein CASSHRTGTGGPGANVLTF.

The chain is built from TRBV5-6 and TRBJ2-1, with 8 bases that match TRBD1. This CDR3 contains 15 residues. Germline assignment: CDR1 SGHDT and CDR2 YYEEEE. V gave up 3 bases and J gave up 5 bases; unmatched junction bases: 7. DNA of the CDR3: TGTGCCAGCAGCTCAAGGACAGGGAGGAACAATGAGCAGTTCTTC. This codes for CASSSRTGRNNEQFF. The entire variable domain, with the rest obtained from reference TRBV5-6 and TRBJ2-1, is as follows: DAGVTQSPTHLIKTRGQQVTLRCSPKSGHDTVSWYQQALGQGPQFIFQYYEEEERQRGNFPDRFSGHQFPNYSSELNVNALLLGDSALYLCASSSRTGRNNEQFFGPGTRLTVL.

In regard to this clone: The limits of the CDR3 on the DNA are not certain, so only TCRdb's listed CDR3 is given. V and J are TRBV11-3 and TRBJ2-7; the D segment call TRBD2 is taken from the table without a DNA check. Both ends counted, the CDR3 spans 13 residues. CDR1 SGHNT and CDR2 YENEEA come from the germline V gene. The CDR3 is CASSSSGGEVQYF.

In its sample, this clone was seen many times. The rearrangement uses TRBV7-7 and TRBJ2-3, with 13 bases that match TRBD2. Germline CDR1 SSHAT, CDR2 FNYEAQ (reference sequence). The CDR3 has 16 residues. The V segment lost 5 bases and the J segment 8 bases; nucleotides outside the gene matches: 10. The CDR3 loop reads CASSPLAGGSHGTQYF. Here the CDR3 DNA reads TGTGCCAGCAGCCCACTAGCGGGGGGGAGTCATGGTACGCAGTATTTT.

The rearrangement joins TRBV19 to TRBJ1-3; TRBD1 matches at 9 bases. The CDR3 is 15 amino acids. V lost 4 bases to trimming and J lost 3 bases; unmatched junction nucleotides: 4. Germline assignment: CDR1 LNHDA and CDR2 SQIVND (reference sequence). CDR3 protein: CASSTTGGFGNTIYF. For the CDR3, the DNA is TGTGCCAGTAGTACGACAGGGGGATTTGGAAACACCATATATTTT.

The rearrangement joins TRBV30 to TRBJ2-7, with TRBD1 as a possible D gene (6 bases). The V and J ends lost 0 bases and 4 bases respectively, with 13 bases between them. The germline V gene encodes CDR1 GTSNPN and CDR2 SVGIG (reference sequence). CDR3 length equals 14 residues. CDR3 bases: TGTGCCTGGAGTGTAGGGGGACCCCGTTACGAGCAGTACTTC. Translated: CAWSVGGPRYEQYF. The whole variable domain, filled in from reference TRBV30 and TRBJ2-7, reads SQTIHQWPATLVQPVGSPLSLECTVEGTSNPNLYWYRQAAGRGLQLLFYSVGIGQISSEVPQNLSASRPQDRQFILSSKKLLLSDSGFYLCAWSVGGPRYEQYFGPGTRLTVT.

This chain links TRBV16 with TRBJ2-1; 9 bases agree with TRBD1. Germline-derived CDR1 and CDR2 are KGHSY and FQNENV. J gave up 6 bases and V 6 bases, and 6 bases lay outside the gene matches. The CDR3 consists of 14 residues. This CDR3 reads CASSPGTGSNEQFF. The CDR3 DNA reads as TGTGCCAGCAGTCCTGGGACAGGGTCCAATGAGCAGTTCTTC. Full variable domain (remainder filled in from reference TRBV16 and TRBJ2-1): GEEVAQTPKHLVRGEGQKAKLYCAPIKGHSYVFWYQQVLKNEFKFLISFQNENVFDETGMPKERFSAKCLPNSPCSLEIQATKLEDSAVYFCASSPGTGSNEQFFGPGTRLTVL.

V and J are TRBV3-1 (or the pseudogene TRBV3-2) and TRBJ2-7; D could derive from TRBD1 or TRBD2 (5 bases each). The germline gives CDR1 LGHDT, CDR2 YNNKEL (reference sequence). This CDR3 is built from 15 residues. Trimming took 4 bases from V and 0 from J, leaving 13 bases between them. The CDR3 sequence: CASSRLEGSSYEQYF. The CDR3 bases are TGTGCCAGCAGCCGCCTCGAGGGGTCCTCCTACGAGCAGTACTTC.

The sample holds one count of this clone. V and J are TRBV6-5 and TRBJ2-1; D gene uncertain. Germline CDR1 MNHEY, CDR2 SVGAGI. Deletions cut 8 bases from V and 6 bases from J, with 14 bases between. This CDR3 has 13 amino acids. This CDR3 is CASQSKQPNEQFF. The DNA for the CDR3 is TGTGCCAGCCAATCTAAACAGCCCAATGAGCAGTTCTTC.

CDR3 protein: CSVDSGTGASQQYF. In nucleotides, the CDR3 is TGCAGCGTTGATTCCGGGACAGGGGCGTCGCAGCAGTACTTC. The rearrangement joins TRBV29-1 to TRBJ2-7; 10 nucleotides agree with TRBD1. In germline, CDR1 is SQVTM, CDR2 ANQGSEA. J lost 8 bases, V lost 3 bases, and 10 bases had no gene match. CDR3 length: 14 residues.

This clone has only a few counts. The rearrangement links TRBV2 to TRBJ2-3; D is possibly TRBD2 (7 bases). CDR1 and CDR2 from the germline V gene are SNHLY and FYNNEI. Trimming took 8 bases from V and 2 from J, leaving 17 bases between them. CDR3 length: 15 residues. The DNA of the CDR3 is TGTGCCAGCGGGGGGGGCAGGGATTTCACAGATACGCAGTATTTT. Translated: CASGGGRDFTDTQYF.

This CDR3 reads CASSHRPHIQYF. The CDR3 bases are TGTGCCAGCAGTCATCGGCCACACATTCAGTACTTC. This chain uses TRBV12-3 or TRBV12-4 with TRBJ2-4; no reliable D call. V was cut by 5 bases and J by 8 bases, with 10 bases left in between. The CDR3 covers 12 residues.

The chain links TRBV28 to TRBJ1-2; D not resolved. V lost 3 bases and J 2 bases, leaving 7 bases between the germline ends. CDR1 is MDHEN, CDR2 SYDVKM, per germline. This CDR3 is built from 13 residues. CDR3 sequence (DNA): TGTGCCAGCAGTTTGGTCGGGAACTATGGCTACACCTTC. This encodes CASSLVGNYGYTF.

The chain uses TRBV29-1 and TRBJ1-1; D unclear. Germline loops: CDR1 SQVTM, CDR2 ANQGSEA. The CDR3 loop spans 12 amino acids. V lost 4 bases and J lost 0, with 6 bases in between. The CDR3 sequence is CSVVKVNTEAFF. DNA of the CDR3: TGCAGCGTTGTTAAGGTGAACACTGAAGCTTTCTTT.

The V gene is TRBV6-5, the J gene TRBJ2-7; D ambiguous. The germline V gene has CDR1 MNHEY and CDR2 SVGAGI. Trimming removed 6 bases at V and 5 bases at J, with 8 bases between. The CDR3 length is 11 residues. Here the CDR3 DNA reads TGTGCCAGCAGGCCGACAAACGAGCAGTACTTC. Protein: CASRPTNEQYF.

This chain links TRBV30 with TRBJ1-6, with TRBD1 matching 10 bases. Losses at the gene ends were 5 bases for V and 4 bases for J; bases not matched to a gene: 5. CDR1 and CDR2 (germline): GTSNPN, SVGIG (reference sequence). The CDR3 is made up of 15 amino acids. CDR3 sequence: CAWSTGGLYNSPLHF. Here the CDR3 DNA reads TGTGCCTGGTCGACAGGGGGCCTTTATAATTCACCCCTCCACTTT. Based on the CDR3 plus reference TRBV30 and TRBJ1-6, the full variable domain is SQTIHQWPATLVQPVGSPLSLECTVEGTSNPNLYWYRQAAGRGLQLLFYSVGIGQISSEVPQNLSASRPQDRQFILSSKKLLLSDSGFYLCAWSTGGLYNSPLHFGNGTRLTVT.

The rearrangement joins TRBV7-9 to TRBJ2-7, with 8 positions matching TRBD1. The CDR3 covers 15 residues. Germline trimming cut 5 bases from V and 2 bases from J; bases unmatched to any gene: 8. Per the germline V gene, CDR1 is SEHNR and CDR2 is FQNEAQ (reference sequence). This CDR3 is CASSAGTGVAYEQYF. The CDR3 DNA reads TGTGCCAGCAGCGCAGGGACAGGAGTTGCCTACGAGCAGTACTTC.